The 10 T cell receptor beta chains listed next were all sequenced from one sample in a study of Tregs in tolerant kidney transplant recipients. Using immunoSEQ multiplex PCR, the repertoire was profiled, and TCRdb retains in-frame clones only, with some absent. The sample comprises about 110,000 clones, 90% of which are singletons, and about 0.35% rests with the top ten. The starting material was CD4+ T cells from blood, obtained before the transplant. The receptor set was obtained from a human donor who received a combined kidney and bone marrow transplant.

The CDR3 nucleotides read TGTGCCAGCAGCTGGGGGCCGCGCCGCGCACCAAGGGCCCACAATCAGCCCCAGCATTTT. Its translation: CASSWGPRRAPRAHNQPQHF. The V and J genes are TRBV7-7 and TRBJ1-5; D is perhaps TRBD1 (6 bases). Deletions cut 4 bases from V and 3 bases from J, with 28 bases between. The CDR3 has 20 amino acids. CDR1 and CDR2 from the germline V gene are SSHAT and FNYEAQ (reference sequence).

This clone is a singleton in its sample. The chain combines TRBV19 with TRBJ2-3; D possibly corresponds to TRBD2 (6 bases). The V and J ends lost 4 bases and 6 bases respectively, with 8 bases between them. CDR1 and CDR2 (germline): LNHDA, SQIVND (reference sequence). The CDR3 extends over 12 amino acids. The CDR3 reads CASSSGMDTQYF. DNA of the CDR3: TGTGCCAGTAGTAGCGGGATGGATACGCAGTATTTT.

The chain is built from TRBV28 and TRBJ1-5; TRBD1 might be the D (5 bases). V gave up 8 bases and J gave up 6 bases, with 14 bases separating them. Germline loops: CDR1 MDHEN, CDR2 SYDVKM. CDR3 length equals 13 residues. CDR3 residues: CASVIPGGQPQHF. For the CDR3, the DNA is TGTGCCAGCGTAATTCCCGGGGGTCAGCCCCAGCATTTT.

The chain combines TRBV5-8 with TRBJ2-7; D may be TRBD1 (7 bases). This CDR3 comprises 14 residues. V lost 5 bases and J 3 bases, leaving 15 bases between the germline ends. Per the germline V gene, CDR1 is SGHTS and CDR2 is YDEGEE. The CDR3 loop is CASRDGQGGYEQYF. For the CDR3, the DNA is TGTGCCAGCAGAGACGGGCAGGGGGGCTACGAGCAGTACTTC. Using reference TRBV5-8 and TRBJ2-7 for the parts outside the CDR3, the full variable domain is EAGVTQSPTHLIKTRGQQATLRCSPISGHTSVYWYQQALGLGLQFLLWYDEGEERNRGNFPPRFSGRQFPNYSSELNVNALELEDSALYLCASRDGQGGYEQYFGPGTRLTVT.

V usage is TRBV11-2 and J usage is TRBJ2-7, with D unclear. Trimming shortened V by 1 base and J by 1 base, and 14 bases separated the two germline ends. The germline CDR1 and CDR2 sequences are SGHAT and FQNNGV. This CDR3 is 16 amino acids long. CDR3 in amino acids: CASSLARSGNSYEQYF. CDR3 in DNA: TGTGCCAGCAGCTTAGCGAGGTCTGGCAATTCCTACGAGCAGTACTTC.

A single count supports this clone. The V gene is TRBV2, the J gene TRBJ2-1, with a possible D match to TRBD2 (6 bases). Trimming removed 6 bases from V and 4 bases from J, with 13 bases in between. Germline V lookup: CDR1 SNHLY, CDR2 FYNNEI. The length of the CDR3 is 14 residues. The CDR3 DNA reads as TGTGCCAGCAGGGCTTACGGGGGTTACAATGAGCAGTTCTTC. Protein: CASRAYGGYNEQFF.

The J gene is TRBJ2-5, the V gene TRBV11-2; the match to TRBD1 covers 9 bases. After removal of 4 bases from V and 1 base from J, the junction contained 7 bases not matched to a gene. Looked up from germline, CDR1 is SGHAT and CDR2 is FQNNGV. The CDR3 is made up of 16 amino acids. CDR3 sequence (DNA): TGTGCCAGCAGCTCGACAGGGGGTCGCCTCCAAGAGACCCAGTACTTC. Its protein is CASSSTGGRLQETQYF.

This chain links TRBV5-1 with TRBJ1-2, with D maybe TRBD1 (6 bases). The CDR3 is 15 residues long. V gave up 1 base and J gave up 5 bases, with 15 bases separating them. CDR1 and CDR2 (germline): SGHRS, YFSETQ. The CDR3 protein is CASSLSGVNNYGYTF. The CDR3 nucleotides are TGCGCCAGCAGCTTGTCAGGGGTGAATAATTATGGCTACACCTTC.

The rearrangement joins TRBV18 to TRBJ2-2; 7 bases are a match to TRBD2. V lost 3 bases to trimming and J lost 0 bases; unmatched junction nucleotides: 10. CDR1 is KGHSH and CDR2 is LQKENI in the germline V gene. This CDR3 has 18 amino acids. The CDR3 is CASSPPSGGRTNTGELFF. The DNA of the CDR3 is TGTGCCAGCTCACCCCCTTCGGGGGGTAGAACGAACACCGGGGAGCTGTTTTTT. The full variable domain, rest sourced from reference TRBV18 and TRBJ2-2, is NAGVMQNPRHLVRRRGQEARLRCSPMKGHSHVYWYRQLPEEGLKFMVYLQKENIIDESGMPKERFSAEFPKEGPSILRIQQVVRGDSAAYFCASSPPSGGRTNTGELFFGEGSRLTVL.

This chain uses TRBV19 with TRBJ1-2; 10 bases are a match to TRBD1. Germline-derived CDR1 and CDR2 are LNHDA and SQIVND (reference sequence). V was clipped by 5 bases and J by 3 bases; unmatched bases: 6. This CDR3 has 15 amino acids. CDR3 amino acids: CASSRDRGAYYGYTF. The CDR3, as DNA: TGTGCCAGTAGTCGGGACAGGGGAGCTTACTATGGCTACACCTTC.